This T cell receptor (beta chain) came from a study of control samples from healthy donors and cancer patients. Method: immunoSEQ multiplex PCR; TCRdb's copy keeps in-frame clones and lacks some. The sample comprises 100,000 to 150,000 clones, around 89% of which are singletons, and approximately 37% rests with the top ten. Trimming removed 0 bases from V and 5 bases from J, with 8 bases in between. This CDR3 region has 14 residues. Germline CDR1 MNHEY, CDR2 SVGEGT. The chain recombines TRBV6-2 or TRBV6-3 with TRBJ1-5; perhaps TRBD1 as D (5 bases). The sequenced material came from blood. The receptor's source is a man in his forties or fifties in good health. CDR3 amino acids: CASSYSPGHQPQHF. The CDR3 DNA reads as TGTGCCAGCAGTTACTCGCCAGGGCATCAGCCCCAGCATTTT.